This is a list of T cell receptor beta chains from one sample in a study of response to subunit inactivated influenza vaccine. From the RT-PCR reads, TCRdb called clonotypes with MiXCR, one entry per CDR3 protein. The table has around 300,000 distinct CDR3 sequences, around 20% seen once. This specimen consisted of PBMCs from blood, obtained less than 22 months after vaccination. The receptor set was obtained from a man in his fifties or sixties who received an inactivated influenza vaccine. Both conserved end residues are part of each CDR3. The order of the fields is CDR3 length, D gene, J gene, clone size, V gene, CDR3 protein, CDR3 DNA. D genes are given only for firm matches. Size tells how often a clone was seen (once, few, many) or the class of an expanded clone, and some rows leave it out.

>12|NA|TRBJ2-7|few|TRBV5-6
CASSSPGREQYF
TGTGCCAGCAGCTCCCCAGGTCGAGAGCAGTACTTC
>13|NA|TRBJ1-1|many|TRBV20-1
CSAKLVMNTEAFF
TGCAGTGCTAAATTGGTTATGAACACTGAAGCTTTCTTT
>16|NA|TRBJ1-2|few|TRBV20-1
CSARDRDSQPFRGYTF
TGCAGTGCTAGAGATCGGGACTCTCAACCCTTTCGAGGCTACACCTTC
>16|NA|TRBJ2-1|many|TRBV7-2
CASSLTPVSSYNEQFF
TGTGCCAGCAGCTTAACGCCGGTTAGCTCCTACAATGAGCAGTTCTTC
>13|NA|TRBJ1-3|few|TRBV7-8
CASSLLEGNTIYF
TGTGCCAGCAGCTTACTAGAGGGAAACACCATATATTTT
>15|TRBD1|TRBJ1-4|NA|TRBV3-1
CASSQKGTGQQKLFF
TGTGCCAGCAGCCAGAAAGGGACAGGACAACAAAAACTGTTTTTT
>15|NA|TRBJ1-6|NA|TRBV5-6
CASSFLSSYNSPLHF
TGTGCCAGCAGCTTCCTGAGCTCCTATAATTCACCCCTCCACTTT
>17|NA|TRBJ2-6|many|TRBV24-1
CATSDPRRGAGANVLTF
TGTGCCACCAGTGACCCTCGGCGGGGTGCTGGGGCCAACGTCCTGACTTTC
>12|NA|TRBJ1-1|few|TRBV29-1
CSAQELNTEAFF
TGCAGCGCCCAGGAGCTGAACACTGAAGCTTTCTTT
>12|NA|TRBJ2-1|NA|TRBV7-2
CASSLDRPEQFF
TGTGCCAGCAGCTTAGATAGGCCTGAGCAGTTCTTC
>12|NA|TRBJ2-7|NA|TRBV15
CATSRDDYEQYF
TGTGCCACCAGCAGGGATGATTACGAGCAGTACTTC
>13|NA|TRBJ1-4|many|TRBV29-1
CSVEDRASEKLFF
TGCAGCGTTGAAGACAGGGCCTCCGAAAAACTGTTTTTT
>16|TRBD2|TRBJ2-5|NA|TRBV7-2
CASSLASGGAVETQYF
TGTGCCAGCAGCTTAGCTAGCGGGGGGGCGGTGGAGACCCAGTACTTC
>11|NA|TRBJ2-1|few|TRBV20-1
CSGTRGDEQFF
TGCAGTGGTACGAGGGGCGATGAGCAGTTCTTC
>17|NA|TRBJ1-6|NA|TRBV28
CASSLEGLEAYNSPLHF
TGTGCCAGCAGTTTAGAGGGGCTTGAGGCTTATAATTCACCCCTCCACTTT
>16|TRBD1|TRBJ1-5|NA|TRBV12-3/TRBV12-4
CASSPQGQGLNQPQHF
TGTGCCAGCAGCCCCCAAGGACAGGGGCTAAATCAGCCCCAGCATTTT
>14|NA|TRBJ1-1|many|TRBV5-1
CASSLVGQSTEAFF
TGCGCCAGCAGCTTGGTGGGGCAGAGCACTGAAGCTTTCTTT
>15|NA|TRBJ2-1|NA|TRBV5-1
CASSLFTSSYNEQFF
TGCGCCAGCAGCTTATTCACCAGCTCCTACAATGAGCAGTTCTTC
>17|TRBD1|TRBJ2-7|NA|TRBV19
CASSIQPPDRGPYEQYF
TGTGCCAGTAGTATCCAACCCCCGGACAGGGGACCCTACGAGCAGTACTTC
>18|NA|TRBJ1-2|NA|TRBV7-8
CASSTRPSSTVFNYGYTF
TGTGCCAGCAGCACGCGGCCAAGTTCAACAGTATTTAACTATGGCTACACCTTC
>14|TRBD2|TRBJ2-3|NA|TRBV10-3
CAISGGRESDTQYF
TGTGCCATCAGTGGAGGGCGGGAGTCAGATACGCAGTATTTT
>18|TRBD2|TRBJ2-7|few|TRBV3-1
CASSQDLERTSGDYEQYF
TGTGCCAGCAGCCAAGATCTTGAGAGGACTAGCGGGGACTACGAGCAGTACTTC
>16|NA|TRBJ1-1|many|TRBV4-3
CASSQDSPHKNTEAFF
TGCGCCAGCAGCCAAGATTCCCCCCACAAGAACACTGAAGCTTTCTTT
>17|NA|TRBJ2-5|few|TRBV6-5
CASSYYSGHKGQETQYF
TGTGCCAGCAGTTACTATTCGGGACACAAAGGACAAGAGACCCAGTACTTC
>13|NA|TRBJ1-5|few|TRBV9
CASSADTNQPQHF
TGTGCCAGCAGCGCGGACACGAATCAGCCCCAGCATTTT
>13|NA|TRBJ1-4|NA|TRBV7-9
CASSAGLEEKLFF
TGTGCCAGCAGCGCAGGGTTGGAGGAAAAACTGTTTTTT
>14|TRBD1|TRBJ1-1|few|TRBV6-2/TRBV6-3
CASAVRGVNTEAFF
TGTGCCAGCGCGGTCAGGGGGGTGAACACTGAAGCTTTCTTT
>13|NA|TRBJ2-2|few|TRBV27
CASSGPNTGELFF
TGTGCCAGCAGTGGGCCTAACACCGGGGAGCTGTTTTTT